This T cell receptor beta chain stems from a study of T cell repertoires in cytomegalovirus infection. Study conclusions and caveats: In two of eight donors, the top clonotype was HLA-C-restricted CMV-specific.

V lost 5 bases to trimming and J lost 2 bases, with 19 bases between them. CDR1 is SGHVS, CDR2 FQNEAQ, per germline. CDR3 length equals 16 residues. TCRdb reprocessed the reads with MiXCR, giving one entry per CDR3 protein. Among about 900,000 distinct CDR3 sequences listed, more than 25% were seen once. This clonotype has at least ten counts. Its specificity is not known. The sample in question was cultured CD8+ T cells from PBMCs, obtained from culture after CMV antigen stimulation. The sequence was obtained from a human donor in good health (CMV status not recorded). Some clones in this sample may be carry-over from other donors' samples. The V gene is TRBV7-8, the J gene TRBJ2-7; perhaps TRBD1 as D (6 bases). This CDR3 is CASSLSATWDTYEQYF. The CDR3 region has the DNA TGTGCCAGCAGCCTTTCAGCGACCTGGGACACCTACGAGCAGTACTTC.